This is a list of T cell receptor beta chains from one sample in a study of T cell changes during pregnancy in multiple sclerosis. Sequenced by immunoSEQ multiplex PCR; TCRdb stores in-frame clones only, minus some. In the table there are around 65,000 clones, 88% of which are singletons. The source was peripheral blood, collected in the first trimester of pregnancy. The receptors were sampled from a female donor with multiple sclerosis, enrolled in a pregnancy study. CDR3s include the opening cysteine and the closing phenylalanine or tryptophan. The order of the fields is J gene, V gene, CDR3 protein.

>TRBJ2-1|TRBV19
CASKKDSDREQFF
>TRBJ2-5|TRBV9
CASTPLAGVGETQYF
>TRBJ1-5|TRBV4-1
CASSPHIRSQPQHF
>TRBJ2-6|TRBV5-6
CASSPDRTGANVLTF
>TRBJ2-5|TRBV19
CASSKGQGAETQYF
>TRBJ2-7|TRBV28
CASKGQGIHEQYF
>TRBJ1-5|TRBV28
CASSLGSGTGGNQPQHF
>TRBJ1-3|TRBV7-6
CASSPIRGLSSGNTIYF
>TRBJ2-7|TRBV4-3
CASSPIAGGSHEQYF
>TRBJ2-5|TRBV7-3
CASSLTGGGETQYF
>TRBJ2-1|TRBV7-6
CASSLIPAENYNEQFF
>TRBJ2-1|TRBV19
CASSIKGLAAYNEQFF
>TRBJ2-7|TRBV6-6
CASSTRDEQYF
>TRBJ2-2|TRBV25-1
CASSGQGGTGELFF
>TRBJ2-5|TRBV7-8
CASSLAARARDGSQYF
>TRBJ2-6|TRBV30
CAWTGTVVLSGANVLTF
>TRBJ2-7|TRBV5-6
CASSYSTGGYEQYF
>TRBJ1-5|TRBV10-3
CAISAGQGDDQPQHF
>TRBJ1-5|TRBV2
CASRGGAGGPREPQHF
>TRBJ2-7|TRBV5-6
CASSSPGIYEQYF
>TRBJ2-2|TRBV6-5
CASSYSPLAGELFF
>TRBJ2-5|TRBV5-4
CASSFLAGAGQETQYF
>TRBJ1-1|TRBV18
CASSLDRGLGEAFF
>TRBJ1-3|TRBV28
CASTNTRGSGNTIYF
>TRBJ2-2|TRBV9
CASSVGSGTGELFF
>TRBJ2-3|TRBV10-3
CAISPPSTDTQYF
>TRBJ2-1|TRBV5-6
CASSLWVTGDYNEQFF
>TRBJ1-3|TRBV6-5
CASSPAGGAENTIYF
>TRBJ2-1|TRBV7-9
CASERREGGLGEQFF
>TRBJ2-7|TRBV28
CASSFGGFSYEQYF
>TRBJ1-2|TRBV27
CASSSRTGGYEYGYTF
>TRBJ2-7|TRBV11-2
CASSSPNYRGRGEQYF
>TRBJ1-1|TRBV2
CASQSLRENTEAFF
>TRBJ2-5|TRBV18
CASSARSGASETQYF
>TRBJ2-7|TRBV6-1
CASREDRHAYEQYF
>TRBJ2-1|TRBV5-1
CASSLEQGRWDEQFF
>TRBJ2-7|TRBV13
CASSLRGRPYEQYF
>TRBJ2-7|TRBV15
CATSRAAGGVYSYEQYF
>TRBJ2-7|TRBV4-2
CASSQDIAGGNYEQYF
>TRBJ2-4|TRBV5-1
CASGIGGQGDIQYF
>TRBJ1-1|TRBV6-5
CASSYSMGGKAFF
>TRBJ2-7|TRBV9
CASSGPGQGGYEQYF
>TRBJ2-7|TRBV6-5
CASRRSGPYYEQYF
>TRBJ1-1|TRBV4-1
CASSHSLQGKNTEAFF
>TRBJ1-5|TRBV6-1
CASSEGGTAHQPQHF
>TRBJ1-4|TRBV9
CASSVGRTGMNEKLFF
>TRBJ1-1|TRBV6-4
CASGGVRGRTEAFF
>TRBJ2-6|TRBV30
CAWSQGGTSGANVLTF